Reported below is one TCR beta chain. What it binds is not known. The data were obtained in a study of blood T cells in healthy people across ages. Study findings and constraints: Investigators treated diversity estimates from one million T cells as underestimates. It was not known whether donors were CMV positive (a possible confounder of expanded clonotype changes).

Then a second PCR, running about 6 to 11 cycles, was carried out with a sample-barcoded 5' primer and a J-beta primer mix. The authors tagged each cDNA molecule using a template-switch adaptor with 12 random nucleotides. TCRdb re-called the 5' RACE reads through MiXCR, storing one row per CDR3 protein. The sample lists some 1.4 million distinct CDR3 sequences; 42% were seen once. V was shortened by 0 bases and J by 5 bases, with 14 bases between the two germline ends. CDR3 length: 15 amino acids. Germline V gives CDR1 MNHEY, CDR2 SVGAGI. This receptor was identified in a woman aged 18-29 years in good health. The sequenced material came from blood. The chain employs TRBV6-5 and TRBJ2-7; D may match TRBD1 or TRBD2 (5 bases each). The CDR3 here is CASSYSRDRGHEQYF. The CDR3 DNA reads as TGTGCCAGCAGTTACTCCCGGGACCGGGGCCACGAGCAGTACTTC.